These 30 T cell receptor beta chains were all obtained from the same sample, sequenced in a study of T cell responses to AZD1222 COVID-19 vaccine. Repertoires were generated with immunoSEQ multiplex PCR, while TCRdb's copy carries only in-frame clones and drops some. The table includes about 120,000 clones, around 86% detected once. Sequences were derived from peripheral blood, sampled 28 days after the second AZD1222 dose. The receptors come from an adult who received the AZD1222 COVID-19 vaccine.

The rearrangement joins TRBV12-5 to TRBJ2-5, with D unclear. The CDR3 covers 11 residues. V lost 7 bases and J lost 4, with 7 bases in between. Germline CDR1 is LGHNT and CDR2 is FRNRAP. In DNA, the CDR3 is TGTGCTAGTGCCCAGAGAGAGACCCAGTACTTC. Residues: CASAQRETQYF.

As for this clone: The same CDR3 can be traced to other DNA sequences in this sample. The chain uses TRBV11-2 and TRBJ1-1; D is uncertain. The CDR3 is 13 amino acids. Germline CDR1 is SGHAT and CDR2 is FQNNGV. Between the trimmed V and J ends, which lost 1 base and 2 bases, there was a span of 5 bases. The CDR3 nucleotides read TGTGCCAGCAGCTTAGGGTTAAACACTGAAGCTTTCTTT. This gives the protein CASSLGLNTEAFF.

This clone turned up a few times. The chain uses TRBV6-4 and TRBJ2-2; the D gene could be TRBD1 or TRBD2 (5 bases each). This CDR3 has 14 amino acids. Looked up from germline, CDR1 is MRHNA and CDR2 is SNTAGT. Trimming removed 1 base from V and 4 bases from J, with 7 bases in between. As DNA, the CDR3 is TGTGCCAGCAGTGACTGGGGGACCACCGGGGAGCTGTTTTTT. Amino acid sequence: CASSDWGTTGELFF.

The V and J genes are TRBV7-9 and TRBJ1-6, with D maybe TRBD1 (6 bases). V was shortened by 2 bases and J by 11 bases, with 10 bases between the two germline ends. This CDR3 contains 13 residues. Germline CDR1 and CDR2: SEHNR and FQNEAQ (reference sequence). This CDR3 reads CASSLTGIPPLHF. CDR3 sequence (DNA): TGTGCCAGCAGCTTAACAGGGATCCCACCCCTCCACTTT.

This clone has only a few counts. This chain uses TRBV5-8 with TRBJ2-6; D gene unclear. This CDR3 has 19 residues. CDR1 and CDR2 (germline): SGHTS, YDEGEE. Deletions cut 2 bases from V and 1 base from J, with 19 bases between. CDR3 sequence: CASSFPMTRYLSGANVLTF. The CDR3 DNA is TGTGCCAGCAGCTTCCCAATGACCAGATACCTATCTGGGGCCAACGTCCTGACTTTC.

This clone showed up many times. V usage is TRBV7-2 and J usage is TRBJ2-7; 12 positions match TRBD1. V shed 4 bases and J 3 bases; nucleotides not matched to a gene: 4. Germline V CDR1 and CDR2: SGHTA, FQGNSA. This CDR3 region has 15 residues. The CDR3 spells CASSSGTGGYYEQYF. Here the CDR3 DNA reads TGTGCCAGCAGCTCCGGGACAGGGGGCTACTACGAGCAGTACTTC. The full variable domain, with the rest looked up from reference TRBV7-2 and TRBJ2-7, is GAGVSQSPSNKVTEKGKDVELRCDPISGHTALYWYRQSLGQGLEFLIYFQGNSAPDKSGLPSDRFSAERTGGSVSTLTIQRTQQEDSAVYLCASSSGTGGYYEQYFGPGTRLTVT.

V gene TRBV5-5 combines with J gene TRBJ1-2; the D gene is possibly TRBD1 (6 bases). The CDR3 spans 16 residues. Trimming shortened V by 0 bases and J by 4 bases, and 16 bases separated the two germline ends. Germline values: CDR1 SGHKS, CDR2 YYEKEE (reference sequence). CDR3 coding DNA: TGTGCCAGCAGCTTGGATGTTTTGACAGGCACCTATGGCTACACCTTC. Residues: CASSLDVLTGTYGYTF.

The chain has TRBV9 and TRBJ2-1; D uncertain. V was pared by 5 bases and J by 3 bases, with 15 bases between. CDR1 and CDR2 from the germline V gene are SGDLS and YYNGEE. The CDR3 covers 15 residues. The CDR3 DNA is TGTGCCAGCAGTACTCACCCATCCTTCTACAATGAGCAGTTCTTC. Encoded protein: CASSTHPSFYNEQFF.

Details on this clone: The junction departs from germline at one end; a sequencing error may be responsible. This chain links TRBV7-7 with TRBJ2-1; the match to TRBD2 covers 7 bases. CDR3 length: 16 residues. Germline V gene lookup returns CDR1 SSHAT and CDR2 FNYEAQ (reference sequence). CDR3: CASSLTPPSSGSEQFF. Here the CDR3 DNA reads TGTGCTAGCAGCTTGACCCCCCCATCTAGCGGAAGTGAGCAGTTCTTC. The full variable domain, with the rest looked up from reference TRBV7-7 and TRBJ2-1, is GAGVSQSPRYKVTKRGQDVTLRCDPISSHATLYWYQQALGQGPEFLTYFNYEAQPDKSGLPSDRFSAERPEGSISTLTIQRTEQRDSAMYRCASSLTPPSSGSEQFFGPGTRLTVL.

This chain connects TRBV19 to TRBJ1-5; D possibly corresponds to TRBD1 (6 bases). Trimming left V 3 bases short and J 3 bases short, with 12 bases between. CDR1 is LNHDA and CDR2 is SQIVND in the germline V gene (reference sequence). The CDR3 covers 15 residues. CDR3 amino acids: CASSIAGALNQPQHF. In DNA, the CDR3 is TGTGCCAGTAGTATTGCAGGGGCCCTCAATCAGCCCCAGCATTTT.

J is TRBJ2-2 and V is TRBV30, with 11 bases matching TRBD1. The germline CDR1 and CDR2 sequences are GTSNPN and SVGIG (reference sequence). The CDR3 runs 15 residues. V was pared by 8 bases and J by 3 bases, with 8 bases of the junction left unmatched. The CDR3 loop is CAKEPGQGDTGELFF. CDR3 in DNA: TGTGCCAAGGAACCGGGACAGGGGGACACCGGGGAGCTGTTTTTT.

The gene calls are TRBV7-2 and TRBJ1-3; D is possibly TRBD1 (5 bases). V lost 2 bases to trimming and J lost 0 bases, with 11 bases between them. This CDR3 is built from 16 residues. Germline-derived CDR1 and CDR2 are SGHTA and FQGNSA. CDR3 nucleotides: TGTGCCAGCAGCTTACAGGGTTTCACCTCTGGAAACACCATATATTTT. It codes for CASSLQGFTSGNTIYF.

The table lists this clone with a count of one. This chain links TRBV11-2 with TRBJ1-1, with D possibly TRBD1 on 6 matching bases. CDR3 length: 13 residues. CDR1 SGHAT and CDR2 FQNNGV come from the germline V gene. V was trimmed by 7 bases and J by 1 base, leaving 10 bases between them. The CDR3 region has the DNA TGTGCCAGCAACAGGGACGGGAACACTGAAGCTTTCTTT. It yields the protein CASNRDGNTEAFF.

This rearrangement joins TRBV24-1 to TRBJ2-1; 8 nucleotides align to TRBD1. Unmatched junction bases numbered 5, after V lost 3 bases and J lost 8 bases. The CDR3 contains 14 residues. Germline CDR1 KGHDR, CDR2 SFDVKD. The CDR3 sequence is CATSDTGQGHEQFF. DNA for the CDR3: TGTGCCACCAGTGATACTGGACAGGGCCATGAGCAGTTCTTC.

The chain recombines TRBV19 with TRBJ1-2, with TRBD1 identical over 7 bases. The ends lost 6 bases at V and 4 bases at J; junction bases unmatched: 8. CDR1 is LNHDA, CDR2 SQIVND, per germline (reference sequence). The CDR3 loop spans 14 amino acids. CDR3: CASRTQGLGYGYTF. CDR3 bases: TGTGCCAGTAGAACACAGGGGCTCGGCTATGGCTACACCTTC.

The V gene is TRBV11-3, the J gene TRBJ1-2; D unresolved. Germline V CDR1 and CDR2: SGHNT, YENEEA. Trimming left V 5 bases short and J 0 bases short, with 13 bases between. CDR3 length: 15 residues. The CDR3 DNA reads TGTGCCAGCAGCCCTTCCTTTGCGGCTAACTATGGCTACACCTTC. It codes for CASSPSFAANYGYTF.

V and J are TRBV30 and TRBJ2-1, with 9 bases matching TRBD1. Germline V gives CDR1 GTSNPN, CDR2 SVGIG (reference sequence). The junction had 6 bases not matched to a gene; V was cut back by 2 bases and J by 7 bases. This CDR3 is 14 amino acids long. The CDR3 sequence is CAWSFGTGLNEQFF. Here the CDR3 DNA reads TGTGCCTGGAGTTTCGGGACAGGGCTGAATGAGCAGTTCTTC.

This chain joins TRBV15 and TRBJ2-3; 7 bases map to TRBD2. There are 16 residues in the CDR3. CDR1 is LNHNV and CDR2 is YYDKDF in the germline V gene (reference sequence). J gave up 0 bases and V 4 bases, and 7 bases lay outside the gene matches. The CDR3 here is CATSTLWGGSTDTQYF. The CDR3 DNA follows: TGTGCCACCAGCACCTTATGGGGGGGAAGCACAGATACGCAGTATTTT.

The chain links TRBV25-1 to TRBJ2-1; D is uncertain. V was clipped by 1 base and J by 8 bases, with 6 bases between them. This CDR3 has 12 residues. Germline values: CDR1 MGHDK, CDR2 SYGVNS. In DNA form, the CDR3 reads TGTGCCAGCAGTGAATCATGGGATGAGCAGTTCTTC. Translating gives CASSESWDEQFF.

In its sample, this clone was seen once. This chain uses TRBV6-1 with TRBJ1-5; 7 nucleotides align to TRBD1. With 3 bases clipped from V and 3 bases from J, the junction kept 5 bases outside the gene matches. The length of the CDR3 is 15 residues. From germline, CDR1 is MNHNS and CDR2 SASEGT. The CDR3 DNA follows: TGTGCCAGCAGTGAGCACAGGGGTAACAATCAGCCCCAGCATTTT. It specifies CASSEHRGNNQPQHF.

CDR3 DNA sequence: TGTGCCAGCAGCTTGGACAATCAGCCCCAGCATTTT. Translated, it gives CASSLDNQPQHF. The chain recombines TRBV5-4 with TRBJ1-5; D is undetermined. V was clipped by 0 bases and J by 3 bases, with 1 base between them. CDR1 is SGHNT and CDR2 is YYREEE in the germline V gene (reference sequence). CDR3 length equals 12 residues.

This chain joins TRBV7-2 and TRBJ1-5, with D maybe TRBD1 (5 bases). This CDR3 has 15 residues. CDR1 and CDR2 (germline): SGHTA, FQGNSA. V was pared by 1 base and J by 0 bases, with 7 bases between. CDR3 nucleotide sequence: TGTGCCAGCAGCTTAGAGGGGTTTAGCAATCAGCCCCAGCATTTT. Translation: CASSLEGFSNQPQHF. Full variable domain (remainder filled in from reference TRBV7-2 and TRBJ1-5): GAGVSQSPSNKVTEKGKDVELRCDPISGHTALYWYRQSLGQGLEFLIYFQGNSAPDKSGLPSDRFSAERTGGSVSTLTIQRTQQEDSAVYLCASSLEGFSNQPQHFGDGTRLSIL.

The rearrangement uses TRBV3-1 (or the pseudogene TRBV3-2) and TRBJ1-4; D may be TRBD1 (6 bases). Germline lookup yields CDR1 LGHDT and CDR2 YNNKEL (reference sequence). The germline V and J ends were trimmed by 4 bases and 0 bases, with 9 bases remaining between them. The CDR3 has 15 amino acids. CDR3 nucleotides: TGTGCCAGCAGCCCCGACAGGACAACTAATGAAAAACTGTTTTTT. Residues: CASSPDRTTNEKLFF.

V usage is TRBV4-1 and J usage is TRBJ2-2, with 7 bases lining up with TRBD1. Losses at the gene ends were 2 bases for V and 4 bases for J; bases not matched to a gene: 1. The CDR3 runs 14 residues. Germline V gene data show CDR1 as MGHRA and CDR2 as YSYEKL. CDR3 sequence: CASSQRDSTGELFF. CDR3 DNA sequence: TGCGCCAGCAGCCAACGGGACAGCACCGGGGAGCTGTTTTTT.

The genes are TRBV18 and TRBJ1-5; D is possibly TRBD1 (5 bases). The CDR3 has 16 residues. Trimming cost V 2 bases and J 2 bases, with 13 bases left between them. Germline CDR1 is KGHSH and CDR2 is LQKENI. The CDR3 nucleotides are TGTGCCAGCTCACCATTCCGGGGACTCGGCAATCAGCCCCAGCATTTT. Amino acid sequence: CASSPFRGLGNQPQHF. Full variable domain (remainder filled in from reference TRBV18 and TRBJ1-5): NAGVMQNPRHLVRRRGQEARLRCSPMKGHSHVYWYRQLPEEGLKFMVYLQKENIIDESGMPKERFSAEFPKEGPSILRIQQVVRGDSAAYFCASSPFRGLGNQPQHFGDGTRLSIL.

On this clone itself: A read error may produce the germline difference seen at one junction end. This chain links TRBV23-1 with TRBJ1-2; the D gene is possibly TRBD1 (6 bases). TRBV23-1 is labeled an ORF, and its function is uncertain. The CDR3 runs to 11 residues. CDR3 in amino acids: CASSPGHLKPF. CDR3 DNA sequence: TGCGCCAGCAGTCCGGGACACTTAAAACCCTTC.

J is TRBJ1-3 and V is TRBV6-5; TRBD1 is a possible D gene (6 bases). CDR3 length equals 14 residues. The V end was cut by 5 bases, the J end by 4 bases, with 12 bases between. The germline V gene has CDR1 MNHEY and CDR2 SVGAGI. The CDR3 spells CASSPQGRGNTIYF. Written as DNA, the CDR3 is TGTGCCAGCAGTCCTCAGGGGAGGGGAAACACCATATATTTT.

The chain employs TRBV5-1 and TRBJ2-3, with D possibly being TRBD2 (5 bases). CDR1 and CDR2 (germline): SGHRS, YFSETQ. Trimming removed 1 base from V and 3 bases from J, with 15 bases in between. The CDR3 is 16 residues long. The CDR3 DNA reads TGCGCCAGCAGCTTGATCCAGGTTTCGGGGACAGATACGCAGTATTTT. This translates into CASSLIQVSGTDTQYF.

DNA for the CDR3: TGTGCCAGCAGTTTCCCGGACAGGGGGCTGACCGGGGAGCTGTTTTTT. Amino acid sequence: CASSFPDRGLTGELFF. The rearrangement uses TRBV28 and TRBJ2-2; 11 nucleotides agree with TRBD1. The CDR3 runs to 16 residues. Unmatched junction bases numbered 5, after V lost 3 bases and J lost 5 bases. In germline, CDR1 is MDHEN, CDR2 SYDVKM.

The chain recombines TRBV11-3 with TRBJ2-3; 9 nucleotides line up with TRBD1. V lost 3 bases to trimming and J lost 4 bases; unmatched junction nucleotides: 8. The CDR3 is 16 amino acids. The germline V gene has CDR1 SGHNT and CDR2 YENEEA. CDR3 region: CASSFRDREAADTQYF. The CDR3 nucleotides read TGTGCCAGCAGCTTCCGGGACAGGGAAGCCGCAGATACGCAGTATTTT.